This T cell receptor beta chain was recorded in a study of blood T cell repertoires in COVID-19. Study at large: Sites in the United States, Italy and Spain provided acute and convalescent COVID-19 samples. T cells, B-cell-depleted T cells, or PBMCs supplied cDNA or gDNA.

Data came from immunoSEQ multiplex PCR; TCRdb stores just in-frame clones and leaves some out. Of roughly 120,000 clones listed, about 70% are singletons. The V gene end was trimmed by 3 bases and the J gene end by 12 bases; junction bases not matched to a gene: 6. The CDR3 is made up of 12 amino acids. Sequenced input: peripheral blood. The genes are TRBV12-3 or TRBV12-4 and TRBJ1-2, with 8 bases that match TRBD1. This sequence originates from a man at least 80 years old with COVID-19, enrolled during active disease. The CDR3 loop is CASSFWRQGHTF. The CDR3 bases are TGTGCCAGCAGTTTTTGGCGACAGGGGCACACCTTC.